This T cell receptor beta chain was identified during a study of blood T cells in healthy people across ages. Study-level points and caveats: Versus aged donors, long-lived donors had higher diversity and more naive CD4+ cells.

Details on this clonotype: The antigen is not known.

It was with a sample-barcoded 5' primer and a J-beta primer mix that a second PCR of about 7 to 12 cycles was run. In TCRdb, the 5' RACE reads were re-called with MiXCR into one record per CDR3 protein. The data hold 1.5 million or so distinct CDR3 sequences, with 35% to 45% observed a single time. The CDR3 consists of 14 residues. The germline gives CDR1 SNHLY, CDR2 FYNNEI. Trimming pared 3 bases from V and 2 bases from J, leaving 11 bases between. The chain links TRBV2 to TRBJ2-7; the D is unclear. Sequenced material: blood. This receptor was obtained from a woman aged 18 to 35 in good health. This chain's CDR3 is CASSDSGVPYEQYF. The CDR3 region has the DNA TGTGCCAGCAGTGACTCTGGCGTACCCTACGAGCAGTACTTC.